This T cell receptor (beta chain) was sequenced in a study of cytomegalovirus exposure and HLA in healthy donors. Overall study results and limits: Previously analyzed data showed that most TCR beta V segments were productive at a frequency of about 87% or about 30%.

Remarks on this clone: Its antigen is unidentified.

V lost 10 bases and J 0 bases, leaving 15 bases between the germline ends. This CDR3 region has 14 residues. CDR1 and CDR2 from the germline V gene are LNHDA and SQIVND (reference sequence). With 60 Vbeta and 13 Jbeta primers, the PCR was carried out. Authors' processing steps: An analysis that came later counted some 80 million unique TCR beta chains, about 10 million shared. The protocol was immunoSEQ multiplex PCR, while the TCRdb copy is restricted to in-frame clones and leaves out a portion. That table furnishes V, J and clone size, whereas the DNA furnished D and trimming. This sample carries 98,000 or so clones, roughly four fifths of them seen once, and the ten largest clones take roughly 8%.

The sequence came from a human donor in good health. Material: PBMCs. The rearrangement joins TRBV19 to TRBJ1-1; D unclear. CDR3 in DNA: TGTGCCACGAAACCGGGTGCTTTGAACACTGAAGCTTTCTTT. Protein: CATKPGALNTEAFF.